The 10 T cell receptor beta chains below were found in one sample sequenced in a study of Ad26.COV2.S vaccination and SARS-CoV-2 variants. Treatment indicated: roughly 20 received Ad26.COV2.S at low or high dose, single or two shots; roughly five received placebo; per-sample allocation not given. Following the first vaccine or placebo injection, samples were taken on day 63. The assay was immunoSEQ multiplex PCR, and TCRdb's table has in-frame clones only and misses some. The table lists 350,000 to 550,000 clones, 89% of them singletons. Sequencing used peripheral blood, obtained in a trial of Ad26.COV2.S vaccine versus placebo. The source of these receptors is a person aged 18-65 years who received the Ad26.COV2.S COVID-19 vaccine or a placebo.

This chain connects TRBV28 to TRBJ1-1, with D possibly matching TRBD1 (6 bases). Germline V gene sequence: CDR1 MDHEN, CDR2 SYDVKM. The CDR3 has 11 residues. The V end was cut by 8 bases, the J end by 6 bases, with 10 bases between. The CDR3 region is CASVNRAEAFF. CDR3 nucleotide sequence: TGTGCCAGCGTAAACAGGGCTGAAGCTTTCTTT.

The J gene is TRBJ2-7, the V gene TRBV18; D is unclear. With 3 bases removed from V and 3 bases from J, the gap between germline ends came to 15 bases. CDR3 size: 15 residues. Per germline, CDR1 KGHSH and CDR2 LQKENI. DNA of the CDR3: TGTGCCAGCTCACCTAACCAGATACTTGGCTACGAGCAGTACTTC. Translating it yields CASSPNQILGYEQYF.

The chain joins TRBV15 to TRBJ2-1, with D possibly matching TRBD2 (5 bases). CDR1 LNHNV and CDR2 YYDKDF come from the germline V gene (reference sequence). V shed 0 bases and J shed 1 base, with 16 bases lying between them. CDR3 size: 18 residues. In DNA form, the CDR3 reads TGTGCCACCAGCAGAGACCCCCGTTCGGGGTTGTCCTACAATGAGCAGTTCTTC. Its translation: CATSRDPRSGLSYNEQFF.

The gene calls are TRBV18 and TRBJ1-2; TRBD1 agrees at 8 bases. V trimming: 4 bases; J trimming: 4 bases; junction bases outside the gene matches: 5. The CDR3 sequence is 14 residues long. Germline V lookup: CDR1 KGHSH, CDR2 LQKENI. CDR3 DNA sequence: TGTGCCAGCTCACTAAAACAGGGGGGCTATGGCTACACCTTC. It encodes CASSLKQGGYGYTF.

The rearrangement joins TRBV19 to TRBJ1-3; unclear D gene. The germline gives CDR1 LNHDA, CDR2 SQIVND (reference sequence). This CDR3 is 14 amino acids long. V was shortened by 1 base and J by 1 base, with 5 bases between the two germline ends. The chain's CDR3 is CASSIATSGNTIYF. CDR3 in DNA: TGTGCCAGTAGTATAGCGACTTCTGGAAACACCATATATTTT.

The rearrangement links TRBV6-2 or TRBV6-3 to TRBJ2-7; no clear D. The CDR3 spans 16 residues. Germline V lookup: CDR1 MNHEY, CDR2 SVGEGT. Trimming cost V 0 bases and J 2 bases, with 14 bases left between them. CDR3 coding DNA: TGTGCCAGCAGTTACTCGATGTCACAGCTTACCTACGAGCAGTACGTC. Its protein is CASSYSMSQLTYEQYV.

This chain joins TRBV12-3 or TRBV12-4 and TRBJ1-1; D gene ambiguous. This CDR3 has 13 residues. Trimming pared 3 bases from V and 3 bases from J, leaving 8 bases between. The CDR3 DNA sequence: TGTGCCAGCAGTTTGGTGAGGGACACTGAAGCTTTCTTT. It encodes CASSLVRDTEAFF.

The chain carries TRBV5-1 and TRBJ2-7; tentatively, D is TRBD1 or TRBD2 (5 bases each). Germline V lookup: CDR1 SGHRS, CDR2 YFSETQ. The length of the CDR3 is 14 residues. Trimming cost V 0 bases and J 0 bases, with 7 bases left between them. The CDR3 nucleotides are TGCGCCAGCAGCTTGGGGGGGAGCTCCTACGAGCAGTACTTC. Residues: CASSLGGSSYEQYF.

This clone appeared once. The V call is TRBV6-2 or TRBV6-3, the J call TRBJ2-6; perhaps TRBD1 as D (6 bases). The germline gives CDR1 MNHEY, CDR2 SVGEGT. The CDR3 runs to 16 residues. Trimming stripped 5 bases from V and 1 base from J, with 12 bases between. The DNA of the CDR3 is TGTGCCAGCAGTAAAACTAGGGGGTCTGGGGCCAACGTCCTGACTTTC. It encodes CASSKTRGSGANVLTF.

This chain links TRBV12-3 or TRBV12-4 with TRBJ2-3, with TRBD1 matching over 8 bases. The CDR3 sequence is 13 residues long. V trimming: 7 bases; J trimming: 6 bases; junction bases outside the gene matches: 6. The CDR3 region is CASKGRGRDTQYF. The DNA of the CDR3 is TGTGCCAGCAAGGGCAGGGGGCGGGATACGCAGTATTTT.